This T cell receptor (beta chain) appears in the sequencing data of a study of T cells expressing NK-cell markers. Study overall: The study sequenced eight donors, seven HCMV-seropositive and one seronegative. General study points: A handful of donors showed these clonotypes also leading the CD3+CD56-NKG2C+ fraction.

A note on this clonotype: The target antigen is unknown.

The CDR3 is 15 residues long. Germline V gives CDR1 SGDLS, CDR2 YYNGEE. Production of TCR beta cDNA relied on 5'RACE template switching with UMIs. Reprocessing the 5' RACE reads, TCRdb reports a single entry for every CDR3 protein and omits DNA. The sample totals about 170,000 distinct CDR3 sequences. V usage is TRBV9 and J usage is TRBJ2-1; without DNA, the TCRdb call of TRBD1 cannot be checked. This receptor was obtained from a man aged 18 to 69 in good health. The specimen sequenced was blood T cells: a sorted CD56 or NKG2C T cell subset, CD4+ or CD8+ T cells, or bulk PBMC T cells (not recorded which). The chain's CDR3 is CASSVEGRMGDEQFF.